The entry below gives a single TCR beta chain sequence along with its context. This record belongs to a study of blood T cell repertoires in COVID-19. The germline V gene encodes CDR1 SGHTS and CDR2 YDEGEE. This CDR3 spans 18 amino acids. J lost 2 bases, V lost 3 bases, and 10 bases had no gene match. The assay was immunoSEQ multiplex PCR, and TCRdb's table has in-frame clones only and misses some. The sample has approximately 190,000 clones; 70% to 85% are singletons. Sequencing was carried out using PBMCs or T cells enriched from blood (not recorded which). The clonotype was recovered from a woman between 55 and 75 years old with acute COVID-19. The V and J genes are TRBV5-8 and TRBJ2-6; the match to TRBD2 covers 8 bases. DNA for the CDR3: TGTGCCAGCAGCTCCACGGGGGGGCTTGTGGCTGGGGCCAACGTCCTGACTTTC. As protein: CASSSTGGLVAGANVLTF.